This T cell receptor beta chain was captured in a study of blood T cell repertoires in COVID-19. About the research overall: Spain, Italy and the United States supplied samples that represented acute and convalescent COVID-19.

The method was immunoSEQ multiplex PCR; TCRdb's version includes in-frame clones alone and lacks a portion of them. The sample has more than 400,000 clones; approximately 85% are singletons. The source of this sequence is a human donor in a cohort sampled during active COVID-19. Sequenced: peripheral blood.

The CDR3 sequence: CASSEQENTEAFF. In nucleotides, the CDR3 is TGTGCCAGCAGTGAGCAGGAGAACACTGAAGCTTTCTTT. The genes are TRBV6-4 and TRBJ1-1; D unresolved. This CDR3 is built from 13 residues. Trimming stripped 3 bases from V and 1 base from J, with 6 bases between. CDR1 MRHNA and CDR2 SNTAGT come from the germline V gene.